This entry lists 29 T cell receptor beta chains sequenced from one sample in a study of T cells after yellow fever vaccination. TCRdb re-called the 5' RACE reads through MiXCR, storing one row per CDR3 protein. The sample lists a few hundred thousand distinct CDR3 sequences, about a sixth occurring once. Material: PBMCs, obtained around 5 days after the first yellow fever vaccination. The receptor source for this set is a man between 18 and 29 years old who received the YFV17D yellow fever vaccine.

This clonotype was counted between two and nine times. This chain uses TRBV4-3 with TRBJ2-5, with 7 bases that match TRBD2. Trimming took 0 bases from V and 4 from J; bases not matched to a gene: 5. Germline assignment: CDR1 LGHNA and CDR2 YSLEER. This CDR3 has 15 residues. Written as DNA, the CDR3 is TGCGCCAGCAGCCAAGATCTCAGGGAGGGAGAGACCCAGTACTTC. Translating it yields CASSQDLREGETQYF.

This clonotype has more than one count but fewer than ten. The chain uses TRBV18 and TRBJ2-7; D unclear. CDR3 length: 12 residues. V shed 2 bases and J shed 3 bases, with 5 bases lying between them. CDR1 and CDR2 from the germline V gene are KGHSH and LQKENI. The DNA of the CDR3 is TGTGCCAGCTCACCAGACCGCTACGAGCAGTACGTC. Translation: CASSPDRYEQYV.

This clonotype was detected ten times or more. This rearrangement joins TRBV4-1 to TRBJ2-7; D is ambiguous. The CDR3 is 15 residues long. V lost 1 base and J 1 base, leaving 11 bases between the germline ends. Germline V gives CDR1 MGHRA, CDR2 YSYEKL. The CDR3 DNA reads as TGCGCCAGCAGCCAAGGACACCCTATGTCCTACGAGCAGTACTTC. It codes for CASSQGHPMSYEQYF.

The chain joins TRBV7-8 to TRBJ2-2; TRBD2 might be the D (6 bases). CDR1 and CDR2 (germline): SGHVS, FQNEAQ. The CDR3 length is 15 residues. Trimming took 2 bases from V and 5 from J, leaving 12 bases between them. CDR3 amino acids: CASSLRTEGTGELFF. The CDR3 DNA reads TGTGCCAGCAGCTTACGGACGGAGGGGACCGGGGAGCTGTTTTTT.

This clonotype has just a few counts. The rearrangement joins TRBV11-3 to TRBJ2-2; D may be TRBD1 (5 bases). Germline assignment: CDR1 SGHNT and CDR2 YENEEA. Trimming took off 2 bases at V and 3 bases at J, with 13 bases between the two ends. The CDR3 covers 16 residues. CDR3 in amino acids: CASSLNVAGHTGELFF. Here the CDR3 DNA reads TGTGCCAGCAGCTTAAACGTGGCAGGGCACACCGGGGAGCTGTTTTTT.

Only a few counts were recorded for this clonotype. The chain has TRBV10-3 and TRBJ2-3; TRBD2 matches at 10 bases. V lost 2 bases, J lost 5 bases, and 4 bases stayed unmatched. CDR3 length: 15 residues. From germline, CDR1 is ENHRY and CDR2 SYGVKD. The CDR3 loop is CAISEQRGGGDTQYF. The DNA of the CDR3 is TGTGCCATCAGTGAGCAGCGGGGGGGAGGAGATACGCAGTATTTT.

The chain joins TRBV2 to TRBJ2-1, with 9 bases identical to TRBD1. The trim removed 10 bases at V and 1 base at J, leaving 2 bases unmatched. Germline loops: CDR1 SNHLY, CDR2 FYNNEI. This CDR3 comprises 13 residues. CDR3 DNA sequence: TGTGCCACCGGACAGGGGTCCTACAATGAGCAGTTCTTC. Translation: CATGQGSYNEQFF.

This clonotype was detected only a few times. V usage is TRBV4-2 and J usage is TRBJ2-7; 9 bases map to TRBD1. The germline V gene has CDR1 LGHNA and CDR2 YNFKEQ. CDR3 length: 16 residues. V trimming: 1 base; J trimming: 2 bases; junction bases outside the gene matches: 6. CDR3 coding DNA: TGTGCCAGCAGCCAAGCAAGCGGGACAGGGACCTACGAGCAGTACTTC. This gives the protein CASSQASGTGTYEQYF.

The CDR3 sequence is CASSSAGLTYNEQFF. For the CDR3, the DNA is TGTGCCAGCTCGTCAGCGGGGTTGACCTACAATGAGCAGTTCTTC. The chain joins TRBV18 to TRBJ2-1; 7 bases are a match to TRBD2. CDR1 is KGHSH, CDR2 LQKENI, per germline. Losses at the gene ends were 6 bases for V and 2 bases for J; bases not matched to a gene: 7. The CDR3 spans 15 residues.

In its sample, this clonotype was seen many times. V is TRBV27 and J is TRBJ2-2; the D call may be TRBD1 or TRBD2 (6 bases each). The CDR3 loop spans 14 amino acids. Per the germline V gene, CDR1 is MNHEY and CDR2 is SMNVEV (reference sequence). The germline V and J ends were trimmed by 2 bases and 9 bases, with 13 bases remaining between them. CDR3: CASSLQYGGRELFF. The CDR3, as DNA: TGTGCCAGCAGTTTACAGTACGGGGGCAGGGAGCTGTTTTTT.

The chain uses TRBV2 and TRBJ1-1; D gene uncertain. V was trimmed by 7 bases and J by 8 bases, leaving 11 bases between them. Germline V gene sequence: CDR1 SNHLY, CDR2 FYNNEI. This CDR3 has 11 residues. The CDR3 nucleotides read TGTGCCAGCACTCCGAATGGGGAAGCTTTCTTT. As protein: CASTPNGEAFF.

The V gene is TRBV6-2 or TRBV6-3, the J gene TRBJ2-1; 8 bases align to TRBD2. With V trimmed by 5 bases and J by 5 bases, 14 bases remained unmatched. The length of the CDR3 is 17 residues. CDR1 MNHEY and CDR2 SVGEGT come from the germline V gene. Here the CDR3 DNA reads TGTGCCAGCAGTCCTTCATTAGAGCGGGGGTCCGACAATGAGCAGTTCTTC. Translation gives CASSPSLERGSDNEQFF.

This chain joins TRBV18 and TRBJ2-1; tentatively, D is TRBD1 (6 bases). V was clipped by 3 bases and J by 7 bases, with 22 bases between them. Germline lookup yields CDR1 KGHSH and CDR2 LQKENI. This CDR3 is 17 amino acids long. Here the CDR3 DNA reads TGTGCCAGCTCACCGTATCTTGGACAGTGGGAAAGGAATGAGCAGTTCTTC. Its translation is CASSPYLGQWERNEQFF.

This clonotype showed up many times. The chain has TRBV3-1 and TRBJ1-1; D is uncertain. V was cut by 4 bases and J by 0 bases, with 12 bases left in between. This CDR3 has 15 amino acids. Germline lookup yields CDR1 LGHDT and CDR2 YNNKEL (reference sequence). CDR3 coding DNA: TGTGCCAGCAGCCCGTCTGGAAGTATGAACACTGAAGCTTTCTTT. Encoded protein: CASSPSGSMNTEAFF.

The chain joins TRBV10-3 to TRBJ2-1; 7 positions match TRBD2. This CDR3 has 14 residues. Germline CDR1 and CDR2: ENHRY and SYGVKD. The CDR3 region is CSTATRDYYNEQFF. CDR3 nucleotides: TGTTCCACGGCGACGCGGGACTACTACAATGAGCAGTTCTTC.

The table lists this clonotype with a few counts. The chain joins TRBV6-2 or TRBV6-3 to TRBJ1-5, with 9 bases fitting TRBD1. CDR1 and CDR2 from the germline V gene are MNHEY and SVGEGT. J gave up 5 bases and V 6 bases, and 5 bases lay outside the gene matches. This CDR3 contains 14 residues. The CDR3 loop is CASSPDRGDQPQHF. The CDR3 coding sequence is TGTGCCAGCAGCCCGGACAGGGGAGATCAGCCCCAGCATTTT.

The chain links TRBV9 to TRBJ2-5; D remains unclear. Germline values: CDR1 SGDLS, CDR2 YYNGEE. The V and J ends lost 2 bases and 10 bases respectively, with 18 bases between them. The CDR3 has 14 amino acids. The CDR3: CASSVGGAFVGQYF. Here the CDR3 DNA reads TGTGCCAGCAGCGTGGGCGGTGCGTTTGTGGGCCAGTACTTC.

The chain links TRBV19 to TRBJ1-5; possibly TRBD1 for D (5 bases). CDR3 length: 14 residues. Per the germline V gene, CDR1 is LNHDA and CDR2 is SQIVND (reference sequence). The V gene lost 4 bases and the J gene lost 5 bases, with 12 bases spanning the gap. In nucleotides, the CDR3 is TGTGCCAGTAGTACGGCCCGAGGGGATCAGCCCCAGCATTTT. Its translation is CASSTARGDQPQHF.

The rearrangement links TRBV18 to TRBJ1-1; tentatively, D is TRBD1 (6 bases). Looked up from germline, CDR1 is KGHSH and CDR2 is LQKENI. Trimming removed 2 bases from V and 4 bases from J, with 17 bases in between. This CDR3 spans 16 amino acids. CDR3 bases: TGTGCCAGCTCACCAGGGAGTAGACAGGTGAGCACTGAAGCTTTCTTT. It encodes CASSPGSRQVSTEAFF.

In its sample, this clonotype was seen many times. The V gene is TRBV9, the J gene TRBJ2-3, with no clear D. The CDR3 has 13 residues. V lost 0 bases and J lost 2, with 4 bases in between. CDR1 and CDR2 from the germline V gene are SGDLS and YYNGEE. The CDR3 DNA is TGTGCCAGCAGCGTAGACCACACAGATACGCAGTATTTT. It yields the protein CASSVDHTDTQYF. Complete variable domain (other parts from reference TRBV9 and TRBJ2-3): DSGVTQTPKHLITATGQRVTLRCSPRSGDLSVYWYQQSLDQGLQFLIQYYNGEERAKGNILERFSAQQFPDLHSELNLSSLELGDSALYFCASSVDHTDTQYFGPGTRLTVL.

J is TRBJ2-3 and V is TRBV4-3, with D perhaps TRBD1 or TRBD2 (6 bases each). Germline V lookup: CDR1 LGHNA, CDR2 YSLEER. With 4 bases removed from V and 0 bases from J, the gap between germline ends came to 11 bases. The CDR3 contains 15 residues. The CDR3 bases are TGCGCCAGCAGCCCTGGAGGGGGGAGCACAGATACGCAGTATTTT. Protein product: CASSPGGGSTDTQYF.

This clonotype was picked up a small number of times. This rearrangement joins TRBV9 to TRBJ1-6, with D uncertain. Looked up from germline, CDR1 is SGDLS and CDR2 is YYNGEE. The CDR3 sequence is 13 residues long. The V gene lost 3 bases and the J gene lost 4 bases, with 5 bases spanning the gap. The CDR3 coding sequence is TGTGCCAGCAGCGCCGTATATAATTCACCCCTCCACTTT. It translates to CASSAVYNSPLHF.

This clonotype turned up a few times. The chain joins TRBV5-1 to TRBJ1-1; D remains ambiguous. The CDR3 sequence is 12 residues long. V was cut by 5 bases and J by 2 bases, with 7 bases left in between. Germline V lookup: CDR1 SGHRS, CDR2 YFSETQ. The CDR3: CASSSSNTEAFF. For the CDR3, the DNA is TGCGCCAGCAGTTCGAGCAACACTGAAGCTTTCTTT. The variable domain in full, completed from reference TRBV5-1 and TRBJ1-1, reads KAGVTQTPRYLIKTRGQQVTLSCSPISGHRSVSWYQQTPGQGLQFLFEYFSETQRNKGNFPGRFSGRQFSNSRSEMNVSTLELGDSALYLCASSSSNTEAFFGQGTRLTVV.

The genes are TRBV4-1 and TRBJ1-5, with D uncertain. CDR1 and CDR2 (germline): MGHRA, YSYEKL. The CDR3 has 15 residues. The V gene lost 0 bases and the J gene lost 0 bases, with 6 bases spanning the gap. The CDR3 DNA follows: TGCGCCAGCAGCCAAGATTGGATTAGCAATCAGCCCCAGCATTTT. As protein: CASSQDWISNQPQHF.

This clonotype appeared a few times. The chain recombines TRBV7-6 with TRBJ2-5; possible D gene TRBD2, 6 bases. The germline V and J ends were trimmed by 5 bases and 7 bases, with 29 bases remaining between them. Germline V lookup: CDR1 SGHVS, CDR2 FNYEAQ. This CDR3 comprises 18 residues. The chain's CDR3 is CASSPVVVVGGEWVTQYF. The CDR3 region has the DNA TGTGCCAGCAGCCCCGTCGTGGTAGTGGGGGGAGAATGGGTGACCCAGTACTTC.

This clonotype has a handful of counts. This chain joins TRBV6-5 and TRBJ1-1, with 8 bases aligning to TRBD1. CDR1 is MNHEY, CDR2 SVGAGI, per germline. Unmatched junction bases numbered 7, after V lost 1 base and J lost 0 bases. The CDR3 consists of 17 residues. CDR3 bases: TGTGCCAGCAGTTACTTCGACAGGGGACTAATGAACACTGAAGCTTTCTTT. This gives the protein CASSYFDRGLMNTEAFF.

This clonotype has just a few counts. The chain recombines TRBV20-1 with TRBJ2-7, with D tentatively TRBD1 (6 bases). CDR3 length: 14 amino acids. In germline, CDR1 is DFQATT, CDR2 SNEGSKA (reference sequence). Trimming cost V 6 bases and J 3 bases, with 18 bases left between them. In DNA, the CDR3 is TGCAGTGCAAGTCCTGGGGGCCAGTTCTACGAGCAGTACTTC. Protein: CSASPGGQFYEQYF.

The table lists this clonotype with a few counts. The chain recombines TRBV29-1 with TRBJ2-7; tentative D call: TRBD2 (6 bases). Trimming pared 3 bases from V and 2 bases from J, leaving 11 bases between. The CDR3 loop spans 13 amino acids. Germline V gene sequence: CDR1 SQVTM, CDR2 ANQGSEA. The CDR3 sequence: CSVDAGTPYEQYF. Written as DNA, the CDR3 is TGCAGCGTTGATGCTGGGACTCCCTACGAGCAGTACTTC.

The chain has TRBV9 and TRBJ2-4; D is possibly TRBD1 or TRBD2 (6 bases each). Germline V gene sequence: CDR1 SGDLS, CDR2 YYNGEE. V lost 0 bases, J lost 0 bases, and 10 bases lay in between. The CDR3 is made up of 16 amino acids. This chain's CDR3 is CASSVEGGLAKNIQYF. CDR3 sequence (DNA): TGTGCCAGCAGCGTAGAGGGGGGATTAGCCAAAAACATTCAGTACTTC.